This T cell receptor beta chain stems from a study of T cells in localized non-small cell lung cancer. Libraries were prepared by immunoSEQ multiplex PCR; TCRdb keeps only in-frame clonotypes and omits some of them. The sample includes 2,500 to 3,000 clones, around a quarter seen only once; the top ten take approximately 15%. The ends lost 5 bases at V and 9 bases at J; junction bases unmatched: 6. Germline V gene lookup returns CDR1 GTSNPN and CDR2 SVGIG (reference sequence). The CDR3 covers 11 residues. The study, taken as a whole, reports: Researchers found a median about 53 of the top 100 tumor clones in adjacent lung.

In the case of this clone: Its antigen is unidentified.

The sequence was collected from a male donor aged 60 or over with stage I lung adenocarcinoma. The sequenced sample was lung tumor tissue, obtained before any cancer treatment. The chain employs TRBV30 and TRBJ2-7; 8 nucleotides match TRBD1. CDR3 region: CAWRRGQGQYF. The CDR3 DNA sequence: TGTGCCTGGCGCAGGGGGCAGGGGCAGTACTTC.